The source of this TCR beta chain is a study of shared clonotypes between healthy human individuals. Overall study findings and caveats: Naive CD4 clonotypes overlapped across a handful of donors at roughly 5.1%. Naive subsets tended to show greater estimated richness than memory subsets.

As to this clone: Its target is unknown.

This CDR3 is 14 amino acids long. J lost 6 bases, V lost 4 bases, and 6 bases had no gene match. The germline CDR1 and CDR2 sequences are KGHSH and LQKENI. The repertoire was sequenced with immunoSEQ multiplex PCR; TCRdb's copy has only in-frame clones and lacks some. The repertoire consists of 2,500,000 or so clones, with around nine tenths occurring once and the leading ten covering around 0.14%. What was sequenced was naive CD4+ T cells sorted from blood. Subset: CD45RA+ positively selected. The clonotype originates from a man aged 18-30 years in good health. J is TRBJ2-7 and V is TRBV18, with 10 bases fitting TRBD1. The CDR3 nucleotides are TGTGCCAGCTCACAGGGACAGGGGAGTTTCGAGCAGTACTTC. Its protein is CASSQGQGSFEQYF.